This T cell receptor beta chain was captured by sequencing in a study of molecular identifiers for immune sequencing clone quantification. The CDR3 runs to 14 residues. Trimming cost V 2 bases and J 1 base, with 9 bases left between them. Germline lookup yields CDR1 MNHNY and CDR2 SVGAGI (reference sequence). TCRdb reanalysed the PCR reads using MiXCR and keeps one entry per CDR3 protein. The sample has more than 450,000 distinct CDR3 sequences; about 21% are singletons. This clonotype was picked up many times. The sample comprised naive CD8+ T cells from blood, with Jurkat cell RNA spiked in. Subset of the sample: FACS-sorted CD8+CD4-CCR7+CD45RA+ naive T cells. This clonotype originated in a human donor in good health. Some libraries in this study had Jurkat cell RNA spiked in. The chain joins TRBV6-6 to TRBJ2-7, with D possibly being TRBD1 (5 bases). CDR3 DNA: TGTGCCAGCAGTTACCAGGGAAGTTCCTACGAGCAGTACTTC. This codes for CASSYQGSSYEQYF.